This T cell receptor beta chain was recorded in a study of blood T cell repertoires in COVID-19 (dated by TCRdb to between 2020 and 2021). In the study overall: Samples from collaborators originated in the United States, Italy and Spain and spanned both the acute and convalescent phases of COVID-19. The material from the prospective study consisted of cDNA or gDNA derived from T cells, B-cell-depleted T cells, or PBMCs. Deeply sampled blood TCRbeta repertoires from subjects exposed to, actively infected with, or recovered from COVID-19 were included in the dataset. Sample metadata almost always included a de-identified subject ID, COVID-19 status, age in years and sex. Samples were obtained from the ongoing ImmuneRACE study (first 160 participants) and from approximately 1,200 subjects provided by 6 global collaborators. Where available, HLA class I and class II types were obtained from metadata supplied by the sample provider rather than from assay-based typing. The repertoires were released in a freely available public database intended as a resource for research on the immune response to SARS-CoV-2.

Results the study describes overall, beyond this receptor: Clinical and demographic metadata were provided uncurated, with the amount varying by source and participant.

For this clone: Its antigen target is currently unknown. Per-nucleotide qualities are absent, and no much larger clonotype sits a single base away.

The immunoSEQ Assay, a bias-controlled multiplex PCR, was used to amplify TCRbeta CDR3 regions from genomic DNA. The paper's data handling went like this. The number of nucleated cells in each sample was estimated by amplification of reference gene primers within the assay. Sequence reads were collapsed and filtered to measure the absolute abundance of every unique TCRbeta CDR3 rearrangement. For each sample, productive Simpson clonality was calculated by taking the square root of Simpson's diversity index across productive rearrangements. In its TCRdb copy, this immuneACCESS table keeps in-frame sequences only and misses some clones. Where compared with another copy, unresolved V genes explain less than half of these, and the others have no known cause. V and J calls and clone size come straight from that table; D and trimming were deduced from the DNA. The table for this sample lists around 150,000 clones; approximately 92% of them were counted only once. Over 3.5% of the sample is taken by the ten largest.

The collaborating institutions used their own protocols to collect whole blood in K2EDTA tubes. Collaborator samples were shipped for TCRbeta analysis as frozen whole blood, isolated PBMCs, or DNA extracted from either sample type. Counted from cysteine to phenylalanine, this CDR3 has 17 amino acids. This entry keeps only the CDR3 DNA: 51 bases, framed from base 1. The junction shows trimming of 3 bases on V and 5 bases on J, and the gene matches do not reach 10 bases of it. The CDR1 and CDR2 encoded by the germline V gene (reference sequence) are SGHNT and YYREEE. The TCR originated in a woman aged 45-65 years with acute or convalescent COVID-19. The chain is assembled from TRBV5-4 and TRBJ2-1; the junction holds 11 bases that match TRBD2. Sample: peripheral blood. The CDR3 in this case is CASSSYQTSGIHNEQFF. The nucleotide sequence is TGTGCCAGCAGCTCCTACCAGACTAGCGGGATTCACAATGAGCAGTTCTTC.